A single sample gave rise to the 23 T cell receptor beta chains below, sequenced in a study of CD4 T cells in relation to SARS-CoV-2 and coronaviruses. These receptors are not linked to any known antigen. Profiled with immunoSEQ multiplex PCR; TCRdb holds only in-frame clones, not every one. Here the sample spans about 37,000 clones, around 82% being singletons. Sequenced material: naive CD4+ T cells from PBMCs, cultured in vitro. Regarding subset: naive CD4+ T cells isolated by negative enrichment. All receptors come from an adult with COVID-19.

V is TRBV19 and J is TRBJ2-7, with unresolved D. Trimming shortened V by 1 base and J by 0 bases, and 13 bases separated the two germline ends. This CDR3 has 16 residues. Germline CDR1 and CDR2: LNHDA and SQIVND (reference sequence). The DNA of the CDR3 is TGTGCCAGTAGTATAGGGCCGAGGAGAAGCTCCTACGAGCAGTACTTC. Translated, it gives CASSIGPRRSSYEQYF.

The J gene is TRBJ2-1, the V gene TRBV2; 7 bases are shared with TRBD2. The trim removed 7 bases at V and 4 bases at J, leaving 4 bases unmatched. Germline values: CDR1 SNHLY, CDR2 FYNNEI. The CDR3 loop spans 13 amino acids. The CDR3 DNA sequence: TGTGCCAGCAACCTAGCGGAATACAATGAGCAGTTCTTC. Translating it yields CASNLAEYNEQFF.

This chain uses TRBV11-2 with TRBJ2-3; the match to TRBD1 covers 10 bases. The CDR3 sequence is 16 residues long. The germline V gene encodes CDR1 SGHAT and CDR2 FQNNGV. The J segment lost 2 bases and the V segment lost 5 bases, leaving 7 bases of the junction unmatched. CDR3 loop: CASSPGQGKYTDTQYF. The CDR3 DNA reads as TGTGCCAGCAGCCCGGGACAGGGGAAATACACAGATACGCAGTATTTT. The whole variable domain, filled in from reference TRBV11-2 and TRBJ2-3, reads EAGVAQSPRYKIIEKRQSVAFWCNPISGHATLYWYQQILGQGPKLLIQFQNNGVVDDSQLPKDRFSAERLKGVDSTLKIQPAKLEDSAVYLCASSPGQGKYTDTQYFGPGTRLTVL.

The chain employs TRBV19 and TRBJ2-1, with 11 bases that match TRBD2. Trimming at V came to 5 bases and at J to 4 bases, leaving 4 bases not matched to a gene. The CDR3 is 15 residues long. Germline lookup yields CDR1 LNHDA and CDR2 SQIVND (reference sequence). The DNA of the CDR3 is TGTGCCAGTAGTGTGGGGACTAGCGGTTACAATGAGCAGTTCTTC. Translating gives CASSVGTSGYNEQFF.

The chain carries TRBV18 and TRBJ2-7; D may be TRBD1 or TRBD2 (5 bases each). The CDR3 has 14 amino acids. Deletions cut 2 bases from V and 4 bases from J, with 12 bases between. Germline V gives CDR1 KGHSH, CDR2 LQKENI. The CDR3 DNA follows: TGTGCCAGCTCACCAACGACCGGGGCTTACGAGCAGTACTTC. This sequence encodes CASSPTTGAYEQYF.

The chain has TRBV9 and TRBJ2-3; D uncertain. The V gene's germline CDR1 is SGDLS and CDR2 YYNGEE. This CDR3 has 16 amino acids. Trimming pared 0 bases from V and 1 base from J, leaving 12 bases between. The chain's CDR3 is CASSVASGIGTDTQYF. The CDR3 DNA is TGTGCCAGCAGCGTAGCGTCCGGAATAGGCACAGATACGCAGTATTTT.

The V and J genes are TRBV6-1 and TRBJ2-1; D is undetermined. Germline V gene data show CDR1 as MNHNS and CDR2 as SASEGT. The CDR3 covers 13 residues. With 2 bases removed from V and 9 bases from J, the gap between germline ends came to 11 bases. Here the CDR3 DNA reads TGTGCCAGCAGTGAATTTAAGTCTGGTGAGCAGTTCTTC. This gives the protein CASSEFKSGEQFF.

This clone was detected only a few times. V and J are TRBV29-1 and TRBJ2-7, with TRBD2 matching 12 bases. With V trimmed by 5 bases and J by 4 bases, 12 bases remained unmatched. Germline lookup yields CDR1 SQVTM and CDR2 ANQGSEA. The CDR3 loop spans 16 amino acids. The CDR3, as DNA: TGCAGCGTTCGGACTTGGGGACTAGCGGGTGAATACGAGCAGTACTTC. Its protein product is CSVRTWGLAGEYEQYF.

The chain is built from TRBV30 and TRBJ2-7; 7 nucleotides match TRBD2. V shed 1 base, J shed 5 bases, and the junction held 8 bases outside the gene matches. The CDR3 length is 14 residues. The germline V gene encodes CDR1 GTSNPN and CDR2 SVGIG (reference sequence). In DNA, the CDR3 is TGTGCCTGGAGTGATCGGCGGGAGCTACACGAGCAGTACTTC. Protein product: CAWSDRRELHEQYF.

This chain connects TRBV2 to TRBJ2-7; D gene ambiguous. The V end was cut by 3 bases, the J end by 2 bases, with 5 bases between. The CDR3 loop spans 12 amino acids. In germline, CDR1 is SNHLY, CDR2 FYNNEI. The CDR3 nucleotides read TGTGCCAGCAGTGAGTCGCCCTACGAGCAGTACTTC. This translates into CASSESPYEQYF.

The CDR3 nucleotides are TGTGCCAGCAGAACCTATGGAAGGGCTGGGGCCAACGTCCTGACTTTC. It translates to CASRTYGRAGANVLTF. The chain links TRBV2 to TRBJ2-6; D not resolved. Germline V gene lookup returns CDR1 SNHLY and CDR2 FYNNEI. There are 16 residues in the CDR3. With 6 bases removed from V and 2 bases from J, the gap between germline ends came to 14 bases.

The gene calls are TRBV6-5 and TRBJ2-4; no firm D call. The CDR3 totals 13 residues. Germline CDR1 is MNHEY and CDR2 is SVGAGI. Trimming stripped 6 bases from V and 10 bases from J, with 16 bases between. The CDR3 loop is CASSDPISPIQYF. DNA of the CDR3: TGTGCCAGCAGCGACCCAATATCTCCAATTCAGTACTTC.

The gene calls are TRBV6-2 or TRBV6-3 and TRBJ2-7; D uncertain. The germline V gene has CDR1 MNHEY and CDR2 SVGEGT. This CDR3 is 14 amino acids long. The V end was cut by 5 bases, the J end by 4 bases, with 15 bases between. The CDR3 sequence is CASSLSSFHYEQYF. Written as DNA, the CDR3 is TGTGCCAGCAGTCTATCGTCCTTCCATTACGAGCAGTACTTC.

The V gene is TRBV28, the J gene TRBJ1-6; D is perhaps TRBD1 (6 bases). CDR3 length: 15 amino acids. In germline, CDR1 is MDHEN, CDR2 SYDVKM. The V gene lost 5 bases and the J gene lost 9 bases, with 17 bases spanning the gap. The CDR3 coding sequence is TGTGCCAGCAGTCAACTTCAGGGGCTCGGTTCACCCCTCCACTTT. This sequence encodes CASSQLQGLGSPLHF. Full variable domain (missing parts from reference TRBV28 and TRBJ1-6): DVKVTQSSRYLVKRTGEKVFLECVQDMDHENMFWYRQDPGLGLRLIYFSYDVKMKEKGDIPEGYSVSREKKERFSLILESASTNQTSMYLCASSQLQGLGSPLHFGNGTRLTVT.

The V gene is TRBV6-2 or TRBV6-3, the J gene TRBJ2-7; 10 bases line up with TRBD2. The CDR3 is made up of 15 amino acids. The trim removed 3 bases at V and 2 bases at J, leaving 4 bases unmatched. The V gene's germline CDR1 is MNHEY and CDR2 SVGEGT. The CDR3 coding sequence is TGTGCCAGCAGTTATGGGACTAGCGTAGCCTACGAGCAGTACTTC. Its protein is CASSYGTSVAYEQYF.

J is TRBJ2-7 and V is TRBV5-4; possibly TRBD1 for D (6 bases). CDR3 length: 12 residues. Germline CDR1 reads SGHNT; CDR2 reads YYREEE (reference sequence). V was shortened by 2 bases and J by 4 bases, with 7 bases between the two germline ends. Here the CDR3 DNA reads TGTGCCAGCAGCTTTACAGGGTACGAGCAGTACTTC. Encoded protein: CASSFTGYEQYF.

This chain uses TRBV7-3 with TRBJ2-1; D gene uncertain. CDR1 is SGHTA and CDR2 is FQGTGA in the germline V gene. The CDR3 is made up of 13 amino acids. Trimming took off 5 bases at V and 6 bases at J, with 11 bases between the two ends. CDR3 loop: CASSPSTGNEQFF. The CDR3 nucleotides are TGTGCCAGCAGCCCATCAACGGGCAATGAGCAGTTCTTC.

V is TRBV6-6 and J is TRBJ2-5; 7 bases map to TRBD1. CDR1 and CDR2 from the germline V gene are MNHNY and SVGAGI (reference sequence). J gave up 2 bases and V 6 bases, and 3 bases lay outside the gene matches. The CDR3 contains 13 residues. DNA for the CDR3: TGTGCCAGCAGCACGGGACAGCAAGAGACCCAGTACTTC. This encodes CASSTGQQETQYF.

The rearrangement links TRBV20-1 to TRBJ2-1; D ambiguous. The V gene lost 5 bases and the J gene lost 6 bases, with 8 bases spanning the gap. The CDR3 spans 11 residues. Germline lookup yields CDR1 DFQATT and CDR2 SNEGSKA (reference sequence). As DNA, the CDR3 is TGCAGTGCTTCGTCAGTCAATGAGCAGTTCTTC. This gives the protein CSASSVNEQFF.

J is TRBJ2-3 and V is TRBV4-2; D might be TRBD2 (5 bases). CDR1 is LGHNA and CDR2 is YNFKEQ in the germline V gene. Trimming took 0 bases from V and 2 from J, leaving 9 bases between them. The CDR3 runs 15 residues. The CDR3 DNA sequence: TGTGCCAGCAGCCAAGAGGAGCGGCTCACAGATACGCAGTATTTT. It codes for CASSQEERLTDTQYF.

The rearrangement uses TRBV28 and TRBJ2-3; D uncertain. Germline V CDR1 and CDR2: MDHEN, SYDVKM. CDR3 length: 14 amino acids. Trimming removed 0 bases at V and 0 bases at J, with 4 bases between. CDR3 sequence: CASSLWSSTDTQYF. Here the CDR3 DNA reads TGTGCCAGCAGTTTATGGTCGAGCACAGATACGCAGTATTTT.

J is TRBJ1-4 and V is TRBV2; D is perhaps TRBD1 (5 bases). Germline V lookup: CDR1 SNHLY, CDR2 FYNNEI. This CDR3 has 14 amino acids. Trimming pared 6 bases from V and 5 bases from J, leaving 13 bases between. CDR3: CASRTEGLNEKLFF. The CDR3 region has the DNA TGTGCCAGCAGGACGGAGGGGTTGAATGAAAAACTGTTTTTT.

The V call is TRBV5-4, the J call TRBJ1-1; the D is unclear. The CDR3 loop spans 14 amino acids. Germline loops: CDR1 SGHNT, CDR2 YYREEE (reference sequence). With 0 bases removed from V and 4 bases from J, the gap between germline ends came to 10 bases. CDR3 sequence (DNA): TGTGCCAGCAGCTTGGTACCCGGGTTCACTGAAGCTTTCTTT. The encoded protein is CASSLVPGFTEAFF.